This entry lists 9 T cell receptor beta chains sequenced from one sample in a study of cytomegalovirus exposure and HLA in healthy donors. Both 60 Vbeta primers and 13 Jbeta primers went into the PCR. Measured with immunoSEQ multiplex PCR; TCRdb has only the in-frame clones, and not every one. The profile shows around 130,000 clones, around 80% of them singletons. The material sequenced was PBMCs. These receptors all come from a woman aged 40-49 years in good health and CMV-seronegative.

The gene calls are TRBV4-1 and TRBJ2-6; D ambiguous. This CDR3 comprises 16 residues. V lost 0 bases, J lost 0 bases, and 6 bases lay in between. Germline CDR1 is MGHRA and CDR2 is YSYEKL. CDR3 sequence reads: CASSQDTVSGANVLTF. Written as DNA, the CDR3 is TGCGCCAGCAGCCAAGATACGGTCTCTGGGGCCAACGTCCTGACTTTC.

V and J are TRBV5-4 and TRBJ1-2, with TRBD1 matching 8 bases. The CDR3 length is 17 residues. V dropped 0 bases and J dropped 4; count of bases not matched to a gene: 11. Germline V CDR1 and CDR2: SGHNT, YYREEE (reference sequence). The CDR3 DNA sequence: TGTGCCAGCAGCTTGGATGGGGCGCAGGGGGCGGTCTATGGCTACACCTTC. As protein: CASSLDGAQGAVYGYTF.

The CDR3: CASSAFGTGNTGELFF. The CDR3 DNA is TGTGCCAGCAGTGCCTTCGGGACAGGGAACACCGGGGAGCTGTTTTTT. J is TRBJ2-2 and V is TRBV6-1; 8 bases line up with TRBD1. Germline-derived CDR1 and CDR2 are MNHNS and SASEGT. The CDR3 length is 16 residues. V dropped 4 bases and J dropped 1; count of bases not matched to a gene: 5.

The V call is TRBV9, the J call TRBJ2-3; 9 positions agree with TRBD2. CDR1 is SGDLS, CDR2 YYNGEE, per germline. With V trimmed by 4 bases and J by 0 bases, 9 bases remained unmatched. CDR3 size: 17 residues. CDR3 in amino acids: CASSFPTSGGSTDTQYF. As DNA, the CDR3 is TGTGCCAGCAGCTTCCCGACTAGCGGTGGGAGCACAGATACGCAGTATTTT.

This clone has a handful of counts. The chain has TRBV5-1 and TRBJ2-5, with D possibly being TRBD1 (6 bases). V lost 0 bases and J lost 1, with 10 bases in between. The length of the CDR3 is 15 residues. Germline V gives CDR1 SGHRS, CDR2 YFSETQ. The CDR3: CASSLVGAPQETQYF. The CDR3 DNA is TGCGCCAGCAGCTTGGTGGGGGCTCCCCAAGAGACCCAGTACTTC.

DNA for the CDR3: TGTGCCAGCGTCGGACAGAGCACTGAAGCTTTCTTT. Translating gives CASVGQSTEAFF. The chain is built from TRBV6-1 and TRBJ1-1; perhaps TRBD1 as D (6 bases). Between the trimmed V and J ends, which lost 8 bases and 4 bases, there was a span of 11 bases. This CDR3 is built from 12 residues. CDR1 MNHNS and CDR2 SASEGT come from the germline V gene.

The chain employs TRBV27 and TRBJ1-2; perhaps TRBD1 as D (6 bases). The CDR3 totals 16 residues. Per the germline V gene, CDR1 is MNHEY and CDR2 is SMNVEV (reference sequence). The V gene lost 3 bases and the J gene lost 7 bases, with 21 bases spanning the gap. CDR3 in amino acids: CASSFTYGRRGSGYTF. The CDR3 DNA reads as TGTGCCAGCAGTTTTACATACGGGAGGAGGGGGAGTGGCTACACCTTC.

The V and J genes are TRBV11-2 and TRBJ2-3, with 7 bases identical to TRBD1. The CDR3 sequence is 14 residues long. The germline gives CDR1 SGHAT, CDR2 FQNNGV. The J segment lost 3 bases and the V segment lost 6 bases, leaving 6 bases of the junction unmatched. CDR3 sequence: CASSLGGGTDTQYF. DNA of the CDR3: TGTGCCAGCAGTCTAGGGGGCGGGACAGATACGCAGTATTTT.

This clone was counted once. The chain couples TRBV6-1 to TRBJ2-1; TRBD2 matches at 9 bases. V lost 2 bases to trimming and J lost 11 bases; unmatched junction nucleotides: 7. This CDR3 spans 14 amino acids. CDR1 is MNHNS and CDR2 is SASEGT in the germline V gene. The CDR3 bases are TGTGCCAGCAGTGAATTTGGTAGCGGGAGTAAGCAGTTCTTC. It translates to CASSEFGSGSKQFF.